The clone carrying this T cell receptor (beta chain) was seen a few times. Its cognate antigen is unknown. V lost 0 bases, J lost 3 bases, and 9 bases lay in between. Germline values: CDR1 SGHVS, CDR2 FNYEAQ. This CDR3 has 14 amino acids. These data belong to a study of regulatory T cells in long-lasting Graves disease. General study results and limits: Persistent disease showed a preference for TRBV28, TRBJ1-2 and TRBJ2-5.

Documented time point: persistent/refractory GD, antithyroid drugs over 5 years with positive TRAb. Researchers made the TCR library from RNA that was extracted from PBMCs. According to the study, TCR beta libraries were built with iRepertoire HTBI primers and CDR3-region Arm-PCR. As handled by the study authors: The identification of 60 or so TRBV and roughly 14 TRBJ segments was made across samples. TCRdb re-called the multiplex PCR reads with MiXCR, one entry per CDR3 protein. The V and J calls were determined by TCRdb, not by the authors. The repertoire holds about 660,000 distinct CDR3 sequences, with 25% to 35% as singletons.

The material was peripheral blood mononuclear cells (PBMCs), obtained when the disease was refractory, from a patient treated with antithyroid drugs. This clonotype originated in a female donor with Graves disease. V and J are TRBV7-6 and TRBJ2-7; D gene unclear. The CDR3, as DNA: TGTGCCAGCAGCTTAGCCGCAGCCGACTACGAGCAGTACTTC. This translates into CASSLAAADYEQYF.